A single sample is the source of the 32 T cell receptor beta chains below, sequenced in a study of OX40 agonist ivuxolimab in advanced cancers. This table comes from immunoSEQ multiplex PCR, and its TCRdb copy is limited to in-frame clones, with some not included. The table lists some 90,000 clones, 91% of them singletons. Material: CD4+ or CD8+ T cells sorted from blood, obtained in a trial of the OX40 agonist ivuxolimab. The origin of the receptors is an adult with an advanced solid tumor such as melanoma, head and neck, liver or kidney cancer.

The V and J genes are TRBV5-1 and TRBJ2-4, with D possibly matching TRBD1 (6 bases). Germline CDR1 SGHRS, CDR2 YFSETQ. CDR3 length: 15 amino acids. Trimming stripped 4 bases from V and 5 bases from J, with 16 bases between. The CDR3 nucleotides read TGCGCCAGCAGCCCGGAGCCAGGGGCCCAAAACATTCAGTACTTC. Amino acids: CASSPEPGAQNIQYF. The full variable domain, in which reference TRBV5-1 and TRBJ2-4 provide the parts outside the CDR3, is KAGVTQTPRYLIKTRGQQVTLSCSPISGHRSVSWYQQTPGQGLQFLFEYFSETQRNKGNFPGRFSGRQFSNSRSEMNVSTLELGDSALYLCASSPEPGAQNIQYFGAGTRLSVL.

This clone appeared once. The chain uses TRBV5-1 and TRBJ2-7; D is possibly TRBD2 (5 bases). The CDR3 extends over 13 amino acids. CDR1 SGHRS and CDR2 YFSETQ come from the germline V gene. The V end was cut by 2 bases, the J end by 7 bases, with 13 bases between. In nucleotides, the CDR3 is TGCGCCAGCAGCTTTGGAGGAAGGGAAGAGCAGTACTTC. Protein: CASSFGGREEQYF. Looking up the rest from reference TRBV5-1 and TRBJ2-7 gives the full variable domain: KAGVTQTPRYLIKTRGQQVTLSCSPISGHRSVSWYQQTPGQGLQFLFEYFSETQRNKGNFPGRFSGRQFSNSRSEMNVSTLELGDSALYLCASSFGGREEQYFGPGTRLTVT.

This rearrangement joins TRBV6-1 to TRBJ2-3; 7 positions agree with TRBD1. Trimming removed 6 bases from V and 1 base from J; junction bases left unmatched: 7. Looked up from germline, CDR1 is MNHNS and CDR2 is SASEGT. The CDR3 length is 15 residues. This CDR3 is CASRLLTGGTDTQYF. The CDR3 DNA is TGTGCCAGCAGACTACTAACAGGGGGCACAGATACGCAGTATTTT.

The chain combines TRBV11-2 with TRBJ1-1; no clear D gene. V lost 5 bases, J lost 2 bases, and 9 bases lay in between. The CDR3 is 13 amino acids. Germline assignment: CDR1 SGHAT and CDR2 FQNNGV. The DNA for the CDR3 is TGTGCCAGCAGCCCGGACGTCAACACTGAAGCTTTCTTT. This encodes CASSPDVNTEAFF.

The genes are TRBV5-4 and TRBJ2-7, with 12 bases fitting TRBD2. Germline assignment: CDR1 SGHNT and CDR2 YYREEE (reference sequence). Unmatched junction bases numbered 5, after V lost 3 bases and J lost 4 bases. The CDR3 runs 15 residues. CDR3 nucleotides: TGTGCCAGCAGCTCCACTACTAGCGGGAGGTACGAGCAGTACTTC. Translation: CASSSTTSGRYEQYF.

V and J are TRBV10-3 and TRBJ1-1; no definite D call. The germline CDR1 and CDR2 sequences are ENHRY and SYGVKD. The ends were cut back, 0 bases at V and 2 bases at J, with 7 bases in the middle. This CDR3 comprises 14 residues. DNA of the CDR3: TGTGCCATCAGTGAGTCGGGAATTAACACTGAAGCTTTCTTT. It translates to CAISESGINTEAFF.

V usage is TRBV5-1 and J usage is TRBJ2-3, with D tentatively TRBD1 or TRBD2 (5 bases each). Germline V lookup: CDR1 SGHRS, CDR2 YFSETQ. V dropped 4 bases and J dropped 4 bases, with 19 bases sitting between them. The CDR3 runs 16 residues. CDR3 in amino acids: CASSTLGPSLSDTQYF. CDR3 bases: TGCGCCAGCAGCACACTGGGACCATCTCTCTCAGATACGCAGTATTTT.

The rearrangement links TRBV5-1 to TRBJ2-3; tentatively, D is TRBD1 or TRBD2 (5 bases each). Germline V CDR1 and CDR2: SGHRS, YFSETQ. The CDR3 runs 16 residues. Trimming stripped 0 bases from V and 2 bases from J, with 13 bases between. The CDR3, as DNA: TGCGCCAGCAGCTTGGGGGGGTTTTCAGTCACAGATACGCAGTATTTT. Amino acids: CASSLGGFSVTDTQYF.

This clone has just a few counts. The chain combines TRBV7-9 with TRBJ1-1; the D is unclear. With 4 bases removed from V and 4 bases from J, the gap between germline ends came to 13 bases. This CDR3 has 14 residues. Germline V gene lookup returns CDR1 SEHNR and CDR2 FQNEAQ (reference sequence). CDR3 region: CASSSYPAGTEAFF. CDR3 coding DNA: TGTGCCAGCAGCTCGTATCCTGCGGGCACTGAAGCTTTCTTT.

This clone was recorded only once. The chain is built from TRBV18 and TRBJ1-5; D is unresolved. V gave up 6 bases and J gave up 4 bases, with 7 bases separating them. The germline V gene encodes CDR1 KGHSH and CDR2 LQKENI. The CDR3 has 12 amino acids. The CDR3 is CASSQENQPQHF. CDR3 coding DNA: TGTGCCAGCTCGCAGGAAAATCAGCCCCAGCATTTT.

This clone came up once. This chain uses TRBV19 with TRBJ1-4, with 7 bases aligning to TRBD1. Per germline, CDR1 LNHDA and CDR2 SQIVND (reference sequence). V lost 11 bases to trimming and J lost 10 bases; unmatched junction nucleotides: 13. The CDR3 contains 13 residues. This chain's CDR3 is CAAATGDVGKLFF. DNA for the CDR3: TGTGCCGCAGCCACAGGGGATGTGGGAAAACTGTTTTTT.

V gene TRBV5-4 combines with J gene TRBJ2-5; no clear D. Germline V gene lookup returns CDR1 SGHNT and CDR2 YYREEE (reference sequence). Trimming cost V 3 bases and J 5 bases, with 14 bases left between them. This CDR3 region has 14 residues. The CDR3 here is CASSSQKGDETQYF. In nucleotides, the CDR3 is TGTGCCAGCAGCTCCCAAAAGGGTGATGAGACCCAGTACTTC.

The rearrangement joins TRBV7-9 to TRBJ2-2; 7 positions match TRBD2. V was pared by 1 base and J by 5 bases, with 7 bases of the junction left unmatched. The CDR3 has 16 amino acids. Germline V lookup: CDR1 SEHNR, CDR2 FQNEAQ (reference sequence). CDR3 sequence reads: CASSLGGLVGTGELFF. The CDR3 DNA follows: TGTGCCAGCAGCTTAGGTGGACTAGTGGGGACCGGGGAGCTGTTTTTT.

V usage is TRBV2 and J usage is TRBJ2-1; tentatively, D is TRBD2 (6 bases). CDR1 and CDR2 from the germline V gene are SNHLY and FYNNEI. This CDR3 region has 14 residues. V was cut by 2 bases and J by 10 bases, with 15 bases left in between. CDR3 loop: CASSEMFGGREQFF. CDR3 nucleotides: TGTGCCAGCAGTGAAATGTTCGGGGGTCGGGAGCAGTTCTTC.

This clone was counted only a few times. This chain joins TRBV19 and TRBJ1-5; TRBD1 agrees at 10 bases. Germline values: CDR1 LNHDA, CDR2 SQIVND (reference sequence). This CDR3 is built from 18 residues. The V gene end was trimmed by 6 bases and the J gene end by 0 bases; junction bases not matched to a gene: 11. CDR3 nucleotides: TGTGCCAGTAGCGTTCAGGGACAGGGGCAAAATAGCAATCAGCCCCAGCATTTT. It is translated as CASSVQGQGQNSNQPQHF.

The chain carries TRBV7-3 and TRBJ2-1, with a possible D match to TRBD2 (6 bases). Germline CDR1 is SGHTA and CDR2 is FQGTGA. The CDR3 runs to 16 residues. Trimming stripped 5 bases from V and 1 base from J, with 15 bases between. The CDR3 spells CASSPGTARSYNEQFF. As DNA, the CDR3 is TGTGCCAGCAGCCCCGGGACTGCCAGATCCTACAATGAGCAGTTCTTC. Complete variable domain (other parts from reference TRBV7-3 and TRBJ2-1): GAGVSQTPSNKVTEKGKYVELRCDPISGHTALYWYRQSLGQGPEFLIYFQGTGAADDSGLPNDRFFAVRPEGSVSTLKIQRTERGDSAVYLCASSPGTARSYNEQFFGPGTRLTVL.

The chain links TRBV5-1 to TRBJ1-3; no clear D gene. CDR3 size: 15 residues. V lost 0 bases and J 0 bases, leaving 7 bases between the germline ends. In germline, CDR1 is SGHRS, CDR2 YFSETQ. The CDR3 nucleotides are TGCGCCAGCAGCTTGGGACAAAGCTCTGGAAACACCATATATTTT. It translates to CASSLGQSSGNTIYF. The full variable domain, with the rest looked up from reference TRBV5-1 and TRBJ1-3, is KAGVTQTPRYLIKTRGQQVTLSCSPISGHRSVSWYQQTPGQGLQFLFEYFSETQRNKGNFPGRFSGRQFSNSRSEMNVSTLELGDSALYLCASSLGQSSGNTIYFGEGSWLTVV.

The chain uses TRBV9 and TRBJ2-3; TRBD2 might be the D (6 bases). The germline V gene encodes CDR1 SGDLS and CDR2 YYNGEE. This CDR3 has 14 residues. V gave up 3 bases and J gave up 4 bases, with 12 bases separating them. Here the CDR3 DNA reads TGTGCCAGCAGCGGTGGAGGGATAGCAGATACGCAGTATTTT. Protein sequence: CASSGGGIADTQYF.

Points on this clone: At the DNA level, this CDR3 is encoded by other sequences in the same sample as well. This sequence joins TRBV27 and TRBJ1-3, with D perhaps matching TRBD1 (6 bases). The germline V and J ends were trimmed by 2 bases and 2 bases, with 7 bases remaining between them. The germline gives CDR1 MNHEY, CDR2 SMNVEV (reference sequence). This CDR3 spans 14 amino acids. The CDR3 sequence: CASSLTGTGNTIYF. The CDR3 DNA reads TGTGCCAGCAGTTTAACAGGGACTGGAAACACCATATATTTT.

This clone was seen just once. The chain links TRBV4-3 to TRBJ2-5; tentative D call: TRBD1 (5 bases). The germline CDR1 and CDR2 sequences are LGHNA and YSLEER. This CDR3 comprises 17 residues. V shed 2 bases and J shed 5 bases, with 21 bases lying between them. The CDR3 DNA follows: TGCGCCAGCAGCCAAAGTCCACAGCTCTCCCCAGGGGAGACCCAGTACTTC. Residues: CASSQSPQLSPGETQYF.

The chain links TRBV5-5 to TRBJ1-5, with 7 bases fitting TRBD1. Trimming took 5 bases from V and 5 from J; bases not matched to a gene: 7. This CDR3 has 14 amino acids. Germline lookup yields CDR1 SGHKS and CDR2 YYEKEE (reference sequence). CDR3 region: CASSSTGFHQPQHF. For the CDR3, the DNA is TGTGCCAGCAGTTCGACAGGGTTCCATCAGCCCCAGCATTTT.

The rearrangement uses TRBV19 and TRBJ2-2; D tentatively reads TRBD1 or TRBD2 (5 bases each). The CDR3 consists of 14 residues. Looked up from germline, CDR1 is LNHDA and CDR2 is SQIVND (reference sequence). V was shortened by 3 bases and J by 5 bases, with 10 bases between the two germline ends. The CDR3 bases are TGTGCCAGTAGTATTCAAGGGGAGACCGGGGAGCTGTTTTTT. This gives the protein CASSIQGETGELFF.

J is TRBJ2-2 and V is TRBV5-1; D is unclear. Trimming removed 1 base at V and 0 bases at J, with 13 bases between. The CDR3 extends over 17 amino acids. Germline V gene lookup returns CDR1 SGHRS and CDR2 YFSETQ. DNA of the CDR3: TGCGCCAGCAGCTTGTACTTTTCCGGATCGAACACCGGGGAGCTGTTTTTT. This codes for CASSLYFSGSNTGELFF.

The chain uses TRBV4-3 and TRBJ2-5, with 8 bases identical to TRBD2. Germline CDR1 is LGHNA and CDR2 is YSLEER. Trimming removed 1 base from V and 2 bases from J; junction bases left unmatched: 9. The CDR3 spans 17 residues. The CDR3 region is CASSQGSGGGIQETQYF. The CDR3 coding sequence is TGCGCCAGCAGCCAAGGTTCGGGCGGGGGGATTCAAGAGACCCAGTACTTC.

The gene calls are TRBV7-9 and TRBJ2-7; possible D gene TRBD1, 6 bases. Germline assignment: CDR1 SEHNR and CDR2 FQNEAQ (reference sequence). Trimming removed 2 bases at V and 7 bases at J, with 9 bases between. CDR3 length equals 12 residues. CDR3 protein: CASSLPGQEQYF. DNA for the CDR3: TGTGCCAGCAGCTTACCCGGACAGGAGCAGTACTTC.

This rearrangement joins TRBV9 to TRBJ2-1; D is uncertain. The CDR3 sequence is 14 residues long. Germline values: CDR1 SGDLS, CDR2 YYNGEE. V was trimmed by 0 bases and J by 8 bases, leaving 12 bases between them. This CDR3 is CASSVGRPGDEQFF. The CDR3 bases are TGTGCCAGCAGCGTAGGAAGGCCGGGCGATGAGCAGTTCTTC.

The chain uses TRBV4-2 and TRBJ2-1; the match to TRBD2 covers 9 bases. Germline V CDR1 and CDR2: LGHNA, YNFKEQ. CDR3 length equals 14 residues. Losses at the gene ends were 5 bases for V and 14 bases for J; bases not matched to a gene: 13. CDR3 sequence: CASSGGDSGSTKFF. CDR3 nucleotides: TGTGCCAGCAGCGGAGGGGATAGCGGGAGTACCAAGTTCTTC.

The chain couples TRBV5-1 to TRBJ1-4; D is unresolved. V was clipped by 2 bases and J by 8 bases, with 10 bases between them. The germline V gene encodes CDR1 SGHRS and CDR2 YFSETQ. CDR3 size: 13 residues. The CDR3 reads CASSLQPQEKLFF. In nucleotides, the CDR3 is TGCGCCAGCAGCTTACAGCCGCAAGAAAAACTGTTTTTT.

The V call is TRBV18, the J call TRBJ2-7; 10 bases are shared with TRBD1. The germline V gene has CDR1 KGHSH and CDR2 LQKENI. V lost 6 bases, J lost 10 bases, and 6 bases stayed unmatched. CDR3 length: 12 residues. The CDR3 here is CASSQGQGNQYF. In DNA form, the CDR3 reads TGTGCCAGCTCCCAGGGACAGGGGAATCAGTACTTC.

This chain joins TRBV19 and TRBJ2-7; TRBD2 matches 11 bases. The V and J ends lost 4 bases and 4 bases, in that order; junction bases with no gene match: 12. The CDR3 is 17 amino acids. Germline V CDR1 and CDR2: LNHDA, SQIVND (reference sequence). CDR3 loop: CASSTGSGLAGVYEQYF. In DNA form, the CDR3 reads TGTGCCAGTAGTACCGGGTCAGGACTAGCGGGTGTGTACGAGCAGTACTTC.

The rearrangement uses TRBV2 and TRBJ2-2; no firm D call. Between the trimmed V and J ends, which lost 6 bases and 3 bases, there was a span of 8 bases. The CDR3 covers 13 residues. From germline, CDR1 is SNHLY and CDR2 FYNNEI. CDR3 DNA: TGTGCCAGCAGGCCCAGCTACACCGGGGAGCTGTTTTTT. This codes for CASRPSYTGELFF.

The chain links TRBV5-1 to TRBJ2-7; no clear D. V shed 0 bases and J shed 5 bases, with 18 bases lying between them. The CDR3 extends over 16 amino acids. Germline CDR1 SGHRS, CDR2 YFSETQ. CDR3 sequence: CASSLVPRLLHNEQYF. CDR3 nucleotides: TGCGCCAGCAGCTTGGTCCCGCGACTCCTCCACAACGAGCAGTACTTC.